This passage covers 30 T cell receptor beta chains from one sample sequenced in a study. TCRdb reprocessed the 5' RACE reads via MiXCR and lists one record per CDR3 protein. The sample includes thousands of distinct CDR3 sequences, roughly 60% seen only once; the top ten take less than 7.5%. Sequencing was performed on tumor-infiltrating memory CD4+ T cells sorted from the breast tumor. Subset: memory CD4+ T cells, CD4+CD45RO+CD25-. Every receptor here comes from a female donor with breast cancer.

This clonotype was counted only a few times. At one end, the junction sequence differs from germline, possibly due to a read error. The chain links TRBV10-3 to TRBJ2-2; D gene unclear. CDR3 length: 13 residues. Per germline, CDR1 ENHRY and CDR2 SYGVKD. The CDR3 sequence is CAIRESVTGELFF. The CDR3 DNA sequence: TGTGCCATCAGAGAGTCAGTCACCGGGGAGCTGTTTTTT.

This clonotype was seen a few times. The V and J genes are TRBV6-5 and TRBJ1-1; 10 nucleotides line up with TRBD1. This CDR3 is 14 amino acids long. Germline CDR1 MNHEY, CDR2 SVGAGI. Trimming cost V 4 bases and J 2 bases; bases outside gene matches: 1. The CDR3 region has the DNA TGTGCCAGCAGTTGGACAGGGGGAAACACTGAAGCTTTCTTT. It yields the protein CASSWTGGNTEAFF.

The V gene is TRBV29-1, the J gene TRBJ2-1; the D gene is possibly TRBD1 (6 bases). The CDR3 totals 15 residues. V lost 0 bases, J lost 5 bases, and 14 bases lay in between. CDR1 and CDR2 (germline): SQVTM, ANQGSEA. The CDR3 DNA is TGCAGCGTTGAAGAGTTGGGGGCCCCGAACAATGAGCAGTTCTTC. It encodes CSVEELGAPNNEQFF.

This clonotype is a singleton in its sample. The V and J genes are TRBV29-1 and TRBJ2-2; possibly TRBD2 for D (6 bases). The V gene's germline CDR1 is SQVTM and CDR2 ANQGSEA. The length of the CDR3 is 13 residues. V was clipped by 5 bases and J by 4 bases, with 11 bases between them. The CDR3 bases are TGCAGCGTTCAACGGGGAGGCACCGGGGAGCTGTTTTTT. This translates into CSVQRGGTGELFF.

The genes are TRBV7-6 and TRBJ1-5; D is unresolved. V lost 3 bases to trimming and J lost 4 bases, with 16 bases between them. The CDR3 has 16 residues. Germline V lookup: CDR1 SGHVS, CDR2 FNYEAQ. CDR3 DNA: TGTGCCAGCAGCTTGTCCGCGAACCATGTTAATCAGCCCCAGCATTTT. It yields the protein CASSLSANHVNQPQHF.

CDR3: CSADPGPPEETQYF. The DNA for the CDR3 is TGCAGTGCGGATCCGGGACCCCCGGAAGAGACCCAGTACTTC. The V call is TRBV20-1, the J call TRBJ2-5; the D call may be TRBD1 or TRBD2 (5 bases each). The length of the CDR3 is 14 residues. Germline V CDR1 and CDR2: DFQATT, SNEGSKA (reference sequence). V lost 6 bases and J lost 3, with 17 bases in between.

This clonotype was observed a single time. V is TRBV20-1 and J is TRBJ1-5, with D unresolved. V was pared by 5 bases and J by 2 bases, with 10 bases between. Per germline, CDR1 DFQATT and CDR2 SNEGSKA (reference sequence). CDR3 length: 13 residues. CDR3 protein: CSASDEGNQPQHF. The CDR3 DNA sequence: TGCAGTGCTTCGGACGAGGGCAATCAGCCCCAGCATTTT.

Comment on this clonotype: Sequence at one end of the junction differs from germline and may be a read error. The V and J genes are TRBV5-1 and TRBJ2-3; TRBD1 aligns across 7 bases. CDR1 and CDR2 (germline): SGHRS, YFSETQ. The CDR3 covers 15 residues. The CDR3 DNA is TGCGCCAGCAGCTTAACAGGGGCCAGCACAGATACGCGGTATTTT. It codes for CASSLTGASTDTRYF.

The V gene is TRBV7-3, the J gene TRBJ2-5; TRBD2 matches 8 bases. This CDR3 contains 17 residues. Looked up from germline, CDR1 is SGHTA and CDR2 is FQGTGA. The junction had 10 bases not matched to a gene; V was cut back by 4 bases and J by 0 bases. The CDR3 bases are TGTGCCAGCAGCTACCATCCGGGGGGGGATAACCAAGAGACCCAGTACTTC. Encoded protein: CASSYHPGGDNQETQYF.

Note on this clonotype: Given a much more abundant clone one base away, this may be a read error. As DNA, the CDR3 is TGTGCCAGCAGTGAAGACCAGAGGGGGACCCAGTACTTC. Its protein product is CASSEDQRGTQYF. This sequence joins TRBV2 and TRBJ2-5, with D possibly being TRBD1 or TRBD2 (5 bases each). The CDR3 length is 13 residues. Germline loops: CDR1 SNHLY, CDR2 FYNNEI. Trimming stripped 1 base from V and 7 bases from J, with 10 bases between.

This clonotype was observed a handful of times. V usage is TRBV6-5 and J usage is TRBJ1-5, with D unresolved. CDR1 and CDR2 from the germline V gene are MNHEY and SVGAGI. The length of the CDR3 is 13 residues. V lost 8 bases and J 1 base, leaving 9 bases between the germline ends. This chain's CDR3 is CASARRSNQPQHF. The CDR3 DNA reads TGTGCCAGCGCGCGGAGGAGCAATCAGCCCCAGCATTTT.

This clonotype came up a few times. The chain carries TRBV20-1 and TRBJ2-5; D is perhaps TRBD1 (7 bases). Germline V gives CDR1 DFQATT, CDR2 SNEGSKA (reference sequence). The CDR3 is 16 residues long. The V end lost 5 bases, the J end lost 1 base, and 20 bases lay between the germline ends. In DNA, the CDR3 is TGCAGTGCTGGAGGGGGCCCGGGCGGCACCCAAGAGACCCAGTACTTC. Its protein product is CSAGGGPGGTQETQYF.

This chain uses TRBV28 with TRBJ2-1, with unresolved D. Germline V gene lookup returns CDR1 MDHEN and CDR2 SYDVKM. This CDR3 is 15 amino acids long. Deletions cut 4 bases from V and 0 bases from J, with 10 bases between. CDR3 amino acids: CASSYLKGSYNEQFF. The CDR3 DNA follows: TGTGCCAGCAGTTATTTAAAGGGCTCCTACAATGAGCAGTTCTTC.

V is TRBV4-2 and J is TRBJ2-7; 8 positions match TRBD1. The CDR3 sequence is 16 residues long. The J segment lost 4 bases and the V segment lost 5 bases, leaving 13 bases of the junction unmatched. Looked up from germline, CDR1 is LGHNA and CDR2 is YNFKEQ. CDR3 in DNA: TGTGCCAGCAGCTACAGTGGACAGGGTAGGAGTTACGAGCAGTACTTC. Its translation is CASSYSGQGRSYEQYF.

The J gene is TRBJ2-7, the V gene TRBV7-2; no firm D call. CDR1 SGHTA and CDR2 FQGNSA come from the germline V gene. The CDR3 is 11 residues long. Trimming shortened V by 2 bases and J by 5 bases, and 4 bases separated the two germline ends. CDR3 sequence reads: CASSLYHEQYF. CDR3 sequence (DNA): TGTGCCAGCAGCTTATACCACGAGCAGTACTTC.

The genes are TRBV24-1 and TRBJ2-7; D remains ambiguous. Trimming stripped 3 bases from V and 11 bases from J, with 13 bases between. This CDR3 is 12 amino acids long. Germline V gene sequence: CDR1 KGHDR, CDR2 SFDVKD. The CDR3 DNA follows: TGTGCCACCAGTGATGTCGGAGAGGTAAAGTACTTC. Translated, it gives CATSDVGEVKYF.

The chain combines TRBV4-1 with TRBJ1-5, with D perhaps TRBD1 (5 bases). Between the trimmed V and J ends, which lost 1 base and 1 base, there was a span of 8 bases. This CDR3 contains 15 residues. Germline V CDR1 and CDR2: MGHRA, YSYEKL. CDR3 bases: TGCGCCAGCAGCCAAGGGGGCGGAAGCAATCAGCCCCAGCATTTT. It translates to CASSQGGGSNQPQHF.

The V call is TRBV12-3 or TRBV12-4, the J call TRBJ1-1, with D perhaps matching TRBD1 (5 bases). The CDR3 covers 13 residues. Trimming removed 3 bases from V and 6 bases from J, with 11 bases in between. CDR3 loop: CASSFGGFAEAFF. The CDR3 nucleotides are TGTGCCAGCAGTTTTGGGGGGTTTGCTGAAGCTTTCTTT.

V is TRBV6-5 and J is TRBJ2-3; D assignment may be TRBD1 or TRBD2 (5 bases each). There are 15 residues in the CDR3. V lost 7 bases, J lost 1 base, and 15 bases lay in between. Germline-derived CDR1 and CDR2 are MNHEY and SVGAGI. The chain's CDR3 is CASTGRGVGTDTQYF. CDR3 DNA sequence: TGTGCCAGCACCGGAAGGGGAGTGGGCACAGATACGCAGTATTTT.

The rearrangement links TRBV5-1 to TRBJ2-1; D is unresolved. From germline, CDR1 is SGHRS and CDR2 YFSETQ. V was trimmed by 3 bases and J by 12 bases, leaving 13 bases between them. The CDR3 contains 12 residues. CDR3 nucleotide sequence: TGCGCCAGCAGCTCCCAAGATAAGGGGCAGTTCTTC. The encoded protein is CASSSQDKGQFF.

CDR3 residues: CASSANKPPEAFF. The CDR3 coding sequence is TGTGCCAGCAGCGCAAACAAACCACCTGAAGCTTTCTTT. The V and J genes are TRBV11-2 and TRBJ1-1; D is uncertain. Per germline, CDR1 SGHAT and CDR2 FQNNGV. This CDR3 spans 13 amino acids. The V and J ends lost 5 bases and 6 bases respectively, with 13 bases between them. Full variable domain (remainder filled in from reference TRBV11-2 and TRBJ1-1): EAGVAQSPRYKIIEKRQSVAFWCNPISGHATLYWYQQILGQGPKLLIQFQNNGVVDDSQLPKDRFSAERLKGVDSTLKIQPAKLEDSAVYLCASSANKPPEAFFGQGTRLTVV.

The chain employs TRBV20-1 and TRBJ2-3; D gene unclear. V was cut by 4 bases and J by 1 base, with 15 bases left in between. In germline, CDR1 is DFQATT, CDR2 SNEGSKA (reference sequence). The CDR3 length is 15 residues. CDR3 protein: CSATSDQERTDTQYF. Here the CDR3 DNA reads TGCAGTGCTACCTCTGATCAGGAGCGCACAGATACGCAGTATTTT.

This clonotype was observed once. The chain carries TRBV20-1 and TRBJ1-5; D gene uncertain. Germline CDR1 is DFQATT and CDR2 is SNEGSKA (reference sequence). This CDR3 has 15 amino acids. V lost 1 base, J lost 0 bases, and 10 bases lay in between. The CDR3 reads CSARVLPNSNQPQHF. The CDR3 DNA is TGCAGTGCTAGAGTTTTGCCCAATAGCAATCAGCCCCAGCATTTT.

About this clonotype: Likely a read error: the CDR3 ends without its conserved phenylalanine or tryptophan. V gene TRBV6-5 combines with J gene TRBJ2-7; the D is unclear. The CDR3 runs to 14 residues. Looked up from germline, CDR1 is MNHEY and CDR2 is SVGAGI. V lost 0 bases and J 7 bases, leaving 13 bases between the germline ends. The CDR3 DNA sequence: TGTGCCAGCAGTTACTCGGCGCAGGCCCAAGAGCAGTACCTC. Translated: CASSYSAQAQEQYL.

The chain uses TRBV7-9 and TRBJ1-2; no clear D gene. Germline V gives CDR1 SEHNR, CDR2 FQNEAQ (reference sequence). There are 14 residues in the CDR3. The V end was cut by 5 bases, the J end by 1 base, with 11 bases between. The CDR3 loop reads CASSHPGDNYGYTF. The CDR3 DNA follows: TGTGCCAGCAGCCACCCTGGCGATAACTATGGCTACACCTTC. The variable domain in full, with the rest retrieved from reference TRBV7-9 and TRBJ1-2, is DTGVSQNPRHKITKRGQNVTFRCDPISEHNRLYWYRQTLGQGPEFLTYFQNEAQLEKSRLLSDRFSAERPKGSFSTLEIQRTEQGDSAMYLCASSHPGDNYGYTFGSGTRLTVV.

In its sample, this clonotype was seen a few times. This chain connects TRBV6-5 to TRBJ2-1; possibly TRBD1 for D (6 bases). There are 13 residues in the CDR3. Germline V gives CDR1 MNHEY, CDR2 SVGAGI. Trimming removed 7 bases from V and 7 bases from J, with 14 bases in between. CDR3 in amino acids: CASIKRGQNEQFF. CDR3 DNA: TGTGCCAGCATCAAGAGGGGACAAAATGAGCAGTTCTTC.

The rearrangement joins TRBV5-1 to TRBJ1-2; TRBD1 is a possible D gene (6 bases). Per the germline V gene, CDR1 is SGHRS and CDR2 is YFSETQ. V was shortened by 4 bases and J by 4 bases, with 8 bases between the two germline ends. The CDR3 totals 12 residues. The CDR3 loop reads CASSEDSYGYTF. The CDR3 DNA reads as TGCGCCAGCAGCGAGGACAGCTATGGCTACACCTTC.

The chain uses TRBV4-2 and TRBJ2-1, with TRBD2 as a possible D gene (6 bases). CDR3 length: 14 residues. V lost 0 bases, J lost 6 bases, and 9 bases lay in between. CDR1 LGHNA and CDR2 YNFKEQ come from the germline V gene. The chain's CDR3 is CASSQDPSVNEQFF. Written as DNA, the CDR3 is TGTGCCAGCAGCCAAGATCCTAGCGTCAATGAGCAGTTCTTC.

This chain links TRBV7-2 with TRBJ2-3; no clear D. Trimming left V 8 bases short and J 0 bases short, with 12 bases between. Germline loops: CDR1 SGHTA, CDR2 FQGNSA. This CDR3 has 14 residues. CDR3: CASRKAVSTDTQYF. CDR3 nucleotides: TGTGCCAGCCGAAAGGCGGTTAGCACAGATACGCAGTATTTT.

The chain is built from TRBV20-1 and TRBJ2-2; maybe TRBD1 (6 bases). Trimming pared 6 bases from V and 4 bases from J, leaving 15 bases between. Per germline, CDR1 DFQATT and CDR2 SNEGSKA (reference sequence). The CDR3 covers 14 residues. CDR3 nucleotides: TGCAGTGCCACTAATACAGGGTCCACCGGGGAGCTGTTTTTT. This encodes CSATNTGSTGELFF.